The rows below give T cell receptor beta chains drawn from one sample of a study of cytomegalovirus exposure and HLA in healthy donors. Sequencing was performed with immunoSEQ multiplex PCR; in TCRdb, only in-frame clones are kept and a portion is missing. The sample consists of some 100,000 clones, about 75% of them appearing once. The sample taken for sequencing was PBMCs. The receptor source for this set is a woman aged 18-29 years in good health and CMV-seropositive. The CDR3 runs from the conserved cysteine through the conserved F or W. D genes are given only for firm matches. Expanded clones are given a class, and other clones once, few, many or no size at all.

TRBD2	few	TRBV30	TRBJ2-3	TGTGCCTGGAGTTGGACTAGCGGGAGCACAGATACGCAGTATTTT	CAWSWTSGSTDTQYF
TRBD1	-	TRBV6-4	TRBJ1-6	TGTGCCAGCAGTGACGACAGGGATAATTCACCCCTCCACTTT	CASSDDRDNSPLHF
TRBD2	-	TRBV2	TRBJ2-1	TGTGCCAGCAGGGCTAGCGGGAGTTCCTACAATGAGCAGTTCTTC	CASRASGSSYNEQFF
-	-	TRBV19	TRBJ2-7	TGTGCCAGTAGTATAGATCTCGGAGCGGGCGAGCAGTACTTC	CASSIDLGAGEQYF
-	-	TRBV4-1	TRBJ2-1	TGCGCCAGCAGCCCGGGGGTGACCTACAATGAGCAGTTCTTC	CASSPGVTYNEQFF
-	-	TRBV28	TRBJ2-3	TGTGCCAGCAGTAGACAAGGGGCGGATACGCAGTATTTT	CASSRQGADTQYF
-	-	TRBV4-1	TRBJ2-1	TGCGCCAGCAGCCAAGGCCGCGGCAATGAGCAGTTCTTC	CASSQGRGNEQFF
-	-	TRBV28	TRBJ1-2	TGTGCCAGCAGTTCCCGCAGGGAACACTATGGCTACACCTTC	CASSSRREHYGYTF
TRBD1	-	TRBV5-1	TRBJ1-2	TGCGCCAGCAGCTTGGAAGGATGGGACAGAGATCGGAGTTATGGCTACACCTTC	CASSLEGWDRDRSYGYTF
TRBD1	-	TRBV27	TRBJ2-5	TGTGCCAGCAGTTCCCCGACAGGGGGCGGAGAGACCCAGTACTTC	CASSSPTGGGETQYF
TRBD2	-	TRBV5-8	TRBJ2-7	TGTGCCAGCAGCCTGGCGGGGGTCGGGTACGAGCAGTACTTC	CASSLAGVGYEQYF
TRBD2	-	TRBV7-8	TRBJ2-2	TGTGCCAGCAGTGAGCCTAGCGGGAGGGCCTTTGGCACCGGGGAGCTGTTTTTT	CASSEPSGRAFGTGELFF
TRBD1	-	TRBV4-3	TRBJ1-2	TGCGCCAGCAGCCAAGGACAGGGCTCCAACTATGGCTACACCTTC	CASSQGQGSNYGYTF
-	-	TRBV7-2	TRBJ1-4	TGTGCCAGCACCTCCTCCGGACAGGAAAAACTGTTTTTT	CASTSSGQEKLFF
-	-	TRBV19	TRBJ2-7	TGTGCCAGTAGTATAGCAGCGGATTCCTACGAGCAGTACTTC	CASSIAADSYEQYF
-	-	TRBV7-2	TRBJ1-5	TGTGCCAGCAGCTCGAGAACGAGCAATCAGCCCCAGCATTTT	CASSSRTSNQPQHF
TRBD2	-	TRBV5-1	TRBJ2-7	TGCGCCAGCAGCTTAGGGACTAGCGCAACCTACGAGCAGTACTTC	CASSLGTSATYEQYF
TRBD1	-	TRBV5-5	TRBJ2-7	TGTGCCAGCAGCCTCAGACAGGGAATTGTCCACGAGCAGTACTTC	CASSLRQGIVHEQYF
TRBD1	-	TRBV19	TRBJ1-1	TGTGCCAGTAGTATCAGACAGGGTAACACTGAAGCTTTCTTT	CASSIRQGNTEAFF
-	-	TRBV7-8	TRBJ2-7	TGTGCCAGCAGCGCCGGAGGCGAGCAGTACTTC	CASSAGGEQYF
-	-	TRBV29-1	TRBJ1-1	TGCAGCGTTGAAATCGGGATTAACACTGAAGCTTTCTTT	CSVEIGINTEAFF
TRBD2	once	TRBV7-9	TRBJ2-3	TGTGCCAGCAGCTTAATAGCGGGAGTCTCAGATACGCAGTATTTT	CASSLIAGVSDTQYF
-	-	TRBV9	TRBJ1-4	TGTGCCAGCAGCGTTAACCCAGGGGAAAAACTGTTTTTT	CASSVNPGEKLFF
TRBD2	-	TRBV27	TRBJ2-3	TGTGCCAGCAGTTTAATCGGGACTAACACAGATACGCAGTATTTT	CASSLIGTNTDTQYF
TRBD2	-	TRBV18	TRBJ2-5	TGTGCCAGCTCACCGGAAAGACTAGCGGGAGTGGAGACCCAGTACTTC	CASSPERLAGVETQYF
TRBD1	few	TRBV27	TRBJ2-2	TGTGCCAGCAGCCCTCTGGACAGGGTCACCGGGGAGCTGTTTTTT	CASSPLDRVTGELFF
-	few	TRBV7-2	TRBJ1-5	TGTGCCAGCAGCTTATGGGCAGGCCCCTATAGCAATCAGCCCCAGCATTTT	CASSLWAGPYSNQPQHF
-	-	TRBV15	TRBJ2-7	TGTGCCACCTCCCCGGGATTTTACGAGCAGTACTTC	CATSPGFYEQYF
-	-	TRBV6-6	TRBJ2-5	TGTGCCAGCAGCCCCTCTGAGACCCAGTACTTC	CASSPSETQYF
-	once	TRBV6-5	TRBJ2-7	TGTGCCAGCAGTTACGGACAACTCAACTACGAGCAGTACTTC	CASSYGQLNYEQYF
TRBD1	-	TRBV14	TRBJ2-7	TGTGCCAGCAGTTCCGGACAGGCCTACCACTACGAGCAGTACTTC	CASSSGQAYHYEQYF
-	-	TRBV7-6	TRBJ2-7	TGTGCCAGCAGACCCCGGGAGCAGTACTTC	CASRPREQYF
-	-	TRBV6-4	TRBJ2-7	TGTGCCAGCAACCTGGGCAAACCCCACGAGCAGTACTTC	CASNLGKPHEQYF
-	-	TRBV29-1	TRBJ2-3	TGCAGCGTTCAAGGACCCACACTACCCACAGATACGCAGTATTTT	CSVQGPTLPTDTQYF
-	once	TRBV10-2	TRBJ2-7	TGCGCCAGCAGTGAGTATACGGGAGTACCCTACGAGCAGTACTTC	CASSEYTGVPYEQYF
TRBD2	-	TRBV2	TRBJ2-2	TGTGCCAGCGGCCTAGCGGGAGGGTGGTATTCCGGGGAGCTGTTTTTT	CASGLAGGWYSGELFF
TRBD1	few	TRBV4-3	TRBJ2-7	TGCGCCAGCAGCCAACAAGGAGGACAGGGGGTCTCCTACGAGCAGTACTTC	CASSQQGGQGVSYEQYF
-	-	TRBV29-1	TRBJ2-7	TGCAGCGTAGCGACTCAGGGCGACGAGCAGTACTTC	CSVATQGDEQYF
-	-	TRBV27	TRBJ2-7	TGTGCCAGCAGCACCAGCGGAAGCTCCTACGAGCAGTACTTC	CASSTSGSSYEQYF
-	-	TRBV4-1	TRBJ2-1	TGCGCCAGCAGCCAGCTTGTCGGGAGCTACAATGAGCAGTTCTTC	CASSQLVGSYNEQFF
-	-	TRBV4-2	TRBJ2-7	TGTGCCAGCAGCCAAGATCTGGGGGCTAGCTCCTACGAGCAGTACTTC	CASSQDLGASSYEQYF
-	-	TRBV7-3	TRBJ1-1	TGTGCCAGCAGCTTATACCCGGTCACTGAAGCTTTCTTT	CASSLYPVTEAFF